Described below is a single T cell receptor (beta chain) sequence and its context. In its sample, this clone was seen a few times. Its recognized antigen is unknown. There are no base qualities to consult, and no much larger clone falls within one base. The data were taken from a study of blood T cell repertoires in COVID-19 (dated by TCRdb to the early 2020s). A note on the overall study: Samples covering the acute and convalescent phases of COVID-19 were provided by collaborators in the United States, Italy and Spain. The material from the prospective study consisted of cDNA or gDNA derived from T cells, B-cell-depleted T cells, or PBMCs. Subjects who had been exposed to COVID-19, were actively infected with it, or had recovered from it provided the deeply sampled blood TCRbeta repertoires that made up the dataset. The repertoires were released in a freely available public database meant as a resource for research on the immune response to SARS-CoV-2. Samples came from the ongoing ImmuneRACE study (first 160 participants) plus 1,254 subjects from 6 global collaborators. Nearly every sample came with metadata listing a de-identified subject ID, COVID-19 status, age in years and sex. Where available, HLA class I and class II types were taken from metadata supplied by the sample provider and were not determined by assay-based typing.

Findings and caveats that apply to the study as a whole: The amount of clinical and demographic metadata varied by source and participant and was provided uncurated.

The collaborating institutions used their own protocols to collect whole blood in K2EDTA tubes. For TCRbeta analysis, collaborators shipped samples in one of three forms: frozen whole blood, isolated PBMCs, or DNA extracted from either of those sample types. TCRbeta CDR3 regions were amplified from genomic DNA using the immunoSEQ Assay, a bias-controlled multiplex PCR. Turning to the authors' computational methods: Within the assay, amplification of reference gene primers was used to estimate how many nucleated cells each sample contained. To quantify the absolute abundance of each unique TCRbeta CDR3 rearrangement, sequence reads were collapsed and filtered. For each sample, productive Simpson clonality was calculated by taking the square root of Simpson's diversity index across productive rearrangements. TCRdb retrieved this table from immuneACCESS and kept in-frame rearrangements only. Not all clones are present; in checked studies, unresolved V genes account for under half, and no reason is known for the remainder. From that table come the V and J calls and clone size; the DNA was used to work out D and trimming. This sample gives 150,000 to 200,000 clones in total; over 75% of them show up just once. The leading ten clones occupy about 7% of the sample.

Relative to germline, V is 5 bases shorter and J is 6 bases shorter, with 16 bases between their ends. Via the germline V gene (reference sequence), CDR1 is SEHNR and CDR2 FQNEAQ. The CDR3 contains 14 residues, cysteine and phenylalanine counted. Only CDR3 DNA is held: 42 bases, read in frame from base 1. The sequenced material came from peripheral blood. Recombination linked TRBV7-9 to TRBJ1-1; 5 matching bases give a weak D call of TRBD1. The TCR was taken from a man aged 65-85 years with active or convalescent COVID-19. The nucleotides read TGTGCCAGCAGCATCGACAGTGTTGGCGCTGAAGCTTTCTTT. Translated, it reads CASSIDSVGAEAFF.